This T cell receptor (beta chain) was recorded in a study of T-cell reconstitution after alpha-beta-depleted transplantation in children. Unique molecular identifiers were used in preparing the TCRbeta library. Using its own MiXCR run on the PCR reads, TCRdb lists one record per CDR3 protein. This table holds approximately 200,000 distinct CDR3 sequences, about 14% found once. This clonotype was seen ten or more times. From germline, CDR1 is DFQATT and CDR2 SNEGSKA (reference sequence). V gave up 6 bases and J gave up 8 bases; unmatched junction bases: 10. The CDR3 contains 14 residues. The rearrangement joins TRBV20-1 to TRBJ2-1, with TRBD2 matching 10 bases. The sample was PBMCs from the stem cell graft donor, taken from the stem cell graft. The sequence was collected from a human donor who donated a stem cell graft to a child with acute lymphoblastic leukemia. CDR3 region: CSALLAGKVDEQFF. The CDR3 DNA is TGCAGTGCCCTACTAGCGGGAAAGGTGGATGAGCAGTTCTTC.